This T cell receptor beta chain was recovered during a study of metastatic and nonmetastatic thyroid tumors. Study as a whole: Blood and tumor or nodule tissue repertoires from malignant and benign thyroid patients were compared.

Study results and caveats: Benign nodules reportedly had significantly lower TCR beta diversity than malignant thyroid tumors in blood and tumor.

Patients had received no treatment of any kind before thyroid surgery. The CDR3 has 14 amino acids. Germline loops: CDR1 MDHEN, CDR2 SYDVKM. Trimming shortened V by 5 bases and J by 7 bases, and 18 bases separated the two germline ends. This clone was observed many times. Antigen specificity is unknown. How the authors handled the data: A classifier of distant metastasis in papillary thyroid cancer was built from CDR3 differences (across clinicopathological groups). TCRdb redid the clone calls on the PCR reads using MiXCR. TCRdb's processing, not the authors' own work, is the source of the V and J calls. The table shows roughly 59,000 clones, with around 15% occurring only once.

Sequenced: blood. The receptor was derived from a male donor with papillary thyroid cancer or a benign thyroid nodule (not recorded which). Some clones in this sample may be carry-over from other donors' samples. The gene calls are TRBV28 and TRBJ2-7, with a tentative D call TRBD2 (5 bases). The CDR3 DNA follows: TGTGCCAGCAGTCCCGGTGGGCGGACGGGGGAGCAGTACGTC. Protein: CASSPGGRTGEQYV.